The next 10 T cell receptor beta chains were all read from a single sample in a study of T cells in Graves' hyperthyroidism and ophthalmopathy. Amplification of TCR beta CDR3 regions used RNA as the template. The HTBI primer set was used in a first-round RT-PCR of the TCR CDR3. TCRdb re-called the multiplex PCR reads with MiXCR, one entry per CDR3 protein. The profile shows about 610,000 distinct CDR3 sequences, roughly 15% of them singletons. Sequenced: blood. These TCRs come from a woman in her thirties or forties with Graves' ophthalmopathy.

The chain combines TRBV7-9 with TRBJ1-4; tentative D call: TRBD1 (5 bases). The germline V gene has CDR1 SEHNR and CDR2 FQNEAQ (reference sequence). The CDR3 is 14 residues long. Trimming shortened V by 5 bases and J by 5 bases, and 12 bases separated the two germline ends. The DNA of the CDR3 is TGTGCCAGCAGCCGGGACCAGACGAATGAAAAACTGTTTTTT. Translating gives CASSRDQTNEKLFF. The variable domain in full, completed from reference TRBV7-9 and TRBJ1-4, reads DTGVSQNPRHKITKRGQNVTFRCDPISEHNRLYWYRQTLGQGPEFLTYFQNEAQLEKSRLLSDRFSAERPKGSFSTLEIQRTEQGDSAMYLCASSRDQTNEKLFFGSGTQLSVL.

This clonotype was counted ten times or more. V and J are TRBV7-8 and TRBJ2-7; 8 nucleotides align to TRBD1. Unmatched junction bases numbered 7, after V lost 3 bases and J lost 3 bases. The CDR3 has 15 amino acids. The germline V gene encodes CDR1 SGHVS and CDR2 FQNEAQ. Here the CDR3 reads CASSLRPTGDYEQYF. The CDR3 nucleotides read TGTGCCAGCAGCTTGAGGCCGACAGGGGACTACGAGCAGTACTTC.

This clonotype was found a few times. This chain joins TRBV9 and TRBJ1-2; TRBD1 aligns across 10 bases. CDR1 SGDLS and CDR2 YYNGEE come from the germline V gene. The V segment lost 0 bases and the J segment 8 bases; nucleotides outside the gene matches: 10. The CDR3 is made up of 16 amino acids. CDR3 sequence: CASSVATRQGADGYTF. CDR3 DNA: TGTGCCAGCAGCGTAGCTACGAGACAGGGGGCTGACGGCTACACCTTC.

This clonotype was seen a few times. This sequence joins TRBV30 and TRBJ2-5; D unclear. The CDR3 is 12 amino acids. The V gene's germline CDR1 is GTSNPN and CDR2 SVGIG (reference sequence). The V and J ends lost 0 bases and 3 bases respectively, with 5 bases between them. Here the CDR3 DNA reads TGTGCCTGGAGTGTAATCGAAGAGACCCAGTACTTC. Residues: CAWSVIEETQYF. The variable domain in full, with the rest retrieved from reference TRBV30 and TRBJ2-5, is SQTIHQWPATLVQPVGSPLSLECTVEGTSNPNLYWYRQAAGRGLQLLFYSVGIGQISSEVPQNLSASRPQDRQFILSSKKLLLSDSGFYLCAWSVIEETQYFGPGTRLLVL.

This clonotype was detected many times. The rearrangement joins TRBV12-3 or TRBV12-4 to TRBJ1-3; D not resolved. CDR3 size: 15 residues. The V gene lost 3 bases and the J gene lost 2 bases, with 11 bases spanning the gap. The CDR3: CASSFSGSAGNTIYF. The CDR3 region has the DNA TGTGCCAGCAGTTTCTCTGGTTCAGCTGGAAACACCATATATTTT.

This clonotype was counted a few times. The V and J genes are TRBV29-1 and TRBJ2-1, with 9 bases identical to TRBD2. The germline gives CDR1 SQVTM, CDR2 ANQGSEA. The CDR3 contains 17 residues. The V and J ends lost 4 bases and 6 bases, in that order; junction bases with no gene match: 16. CDR3 residues: CSVGTHLGSGRINEQFF. The CDR3 region has the DNA TGCAGCGTTGGGACTCACCTGGGGAGCGGGAGGATCAATGAGCAGTTCTTC.

The chain joins TRBV12-3 or TRBV12-4 to TRBJ1-1; 8 nucleotides match TRBD1. The CDR3 length is 14 residues. Trimming removed 4 bases from V and 8 bases from J; junction bases left unmatched: 9. Here the CDR3 reads CASSYTGGQREAFF. The CDR3 nucleotides read TGTGCCAGCAGTTATACAGGGGGTCAGAGAGAAGCTTTCTTT.

This clonotype turned up a few times. The chain uses TRBV7-9 and TRBJ2-1; possibly TRBD2 for D (6 bases). Trimming removed 5 bases at V and 8 bases at J, with 22 bases between. The V gene's germline CDR1 is SEHNR and CDR2 FQNEAQ (reference sequence). CDR3 length: 16 amino acids. In DNA form, the CDR3 reads TGTGCCAGCAGCCCGTTGCGAGGGGTAGCGGCCGATGAGCAGTTCTTC. It is translated as CASSPLRGVAADEQFF.

This clonotype showed up many times. The chain links TRBV7-9 to TRBJ1-1; D is possibly TRBD1 (5 bases). The CDR3 extends over 14 amino acids. V lost 4 bases, J lost 8 bases, and 17 bases lay in between. Looked up from germline, CDR1 is SEHNR and CDR2 is FQNEAQ (reference sequence). The CDR3 region has the DNA TGTGCCAGCAGCTCTACCCGAGGGGCGCTAGAAGCTTTCTTT. This sequence encodes CASSSTRGALEAFF.

This clonotype occurred many times. V gene TRBV7-2 combines with J gene TRBJ2-3; 10 nucleotides line up with TRBD1. Germline CDR1 is SGHTA and CDR2 is FQGNSA. V lost 4 bases, J lost 5 bases, and 3 bases stayed unmatched. This CDR3 is built from 14 residues. DNA for the CDR3: TGTGCCAGCAGCTCGTGGACAGGGGGAGATACGCAGTATTTT. Its translation is CASSSWTGGDTQYF.